This T cell receptor beta chain appears in the sequencing data of a study of blood T cell repertoires in COVID-19. Study as a whole: Material from acute and convalescent COVID-19 was sourced from the United States, Italy and Spain. PBMCs, B-cell-depleted T cells, or T cells provided the cDNA or gDNA that made up the material.

With 5 bases clipped from V and 0 bases from J, the junction kept 6 bases outside the gene matches. This CDR3 has 16 residues. The germline CDR1 and CDR2 sequences are SGDLS and YYNGEE. Sequencing was performed with immunoSEQ multiplex PCR; in TCRdb, only in-frame clones are kept and a portion is missing. The table lists roughly 200,000 clones, roughly 84% of them singletons, with about 20% in the top ten. V and J are TRBV9 and TRBJ2-3; 10 bases fit TRBD2. The material sequenced was peripheral blood. The receptor was derived from a human donor in a cohort sampled during active COVID-19. The CDR3: CASSPMTSGSTDTQYF. In DNA, the CDR3 is TGTGCCAGCAGTCCTATGACTAGCGGGAGCACAGATACGCAGTATTTT.